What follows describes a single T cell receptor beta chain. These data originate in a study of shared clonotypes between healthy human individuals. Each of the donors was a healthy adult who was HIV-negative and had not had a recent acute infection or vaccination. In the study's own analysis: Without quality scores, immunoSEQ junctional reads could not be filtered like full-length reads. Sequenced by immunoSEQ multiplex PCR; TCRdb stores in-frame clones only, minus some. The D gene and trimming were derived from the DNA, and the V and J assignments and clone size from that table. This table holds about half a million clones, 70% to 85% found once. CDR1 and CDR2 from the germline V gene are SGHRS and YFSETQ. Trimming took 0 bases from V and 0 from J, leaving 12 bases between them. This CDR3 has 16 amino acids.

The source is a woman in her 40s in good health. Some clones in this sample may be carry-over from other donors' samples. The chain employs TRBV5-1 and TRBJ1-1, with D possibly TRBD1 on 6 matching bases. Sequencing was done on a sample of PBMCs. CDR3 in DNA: TGCGCCAGCAGCTTGGGCACAGGGTTCATGAACACTGAAGCTTTCTTT. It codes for CASSLGTGFMNTEAFF.